The clone carrying this TCR beta chain was seen repeatedly, ten times or more. No antigen is known for it. The data belong to a study of T-cell reconstitution after alpha-beta-depleted transplantation in children. Points from the study as a whole: In patients about two months after transplant, alpha-beta T cells reportedly arose from several hundred expanded graft clones. Some patients owed their high day-60 TCRbeta diversity to surviving recipient T cells and thymic progenitors. Newly produced T cells mostly accounted for T-cell counts and diversity one year post-transplant.

Germline V gene sequence: CDR1 SGHTA, CDR2 FQGNSA. J was trimmed by 8 bases and V by 2 bases; bases with no gene match: 4. CDR3 length equals 14 residues. Preparation of the TCRbeta library involved a method that used unique molecular identifiers. TCRdb reanalysed the PCR reads using MiXCR and keeps one entry per CDR3 protein. This table holds 220,000 or so distinct CDR3 sequences, under 9.5% found once. Sample: PBMCs, mostly from graft donor cells, taken 180 days after TCRalphabeta/CD19-depleted stem cell transplant. V and J are TRBV7-2 and TRBJ2-4; 9 bases line up with TRBD2. This clonotype originated in a male patient younger than 18 who had a stem cell transplant for acute lymphoblastic leukemia, so the T cells may come from the graft donor. CDR3 sequence (DNA): TGTGCCAGCAGCTTAATGGGCGGGGGGGACATTCAGTACTTC. The encoded protein is CASSLMGGGDIQYF.